Listed below are T cell receptor beta chains from one sample, sequenced in a study of blood T cell repertoires in COVID-19. Libraries were prepared by immunoSEQ multiplex PCR; TCRdb keeps only in-frame clonotypes and omits some of them. The data show about 150,000 clones, approximately 80% seen once. Material: peripheral blood. These receptors were collected from a woman aged 45-65 years with acute or convalescent COVID-19. CDR3s include the opening cysteine and the closing phenylalanine or tryptophan. D genes are given only for firm matches. The listing skips clone size in some rows; elsewhere it reads once, few, many or a size class.

TRBV19	.	TRBJ1-1	14	.	TGTGCCAGTAGTATAGCGGGGTTAGGAACTGAAGCTTTCTTT	CASSIAGLGTEAFF
TRBV2	TRBD1	TRBJ2-7	15	.	TGTGCCAGCAGTGAAGGACAGGGGGCCTCCTACGAGCAGTACTTC	CASSEGQGASYEQYF
TRBV3-1/TRBV3-2	TRBD2	TRBJ2-5	15	few	TGTGCCAGCAGCGCAAAAACTAGCGGCAAAGAGACCCAGTACTTC	CASSAKTSGKETQYF
TRBV4-1	.	TRBJ1-1	13	.	TGCGCCAGCAGCCAAGGATCGCAGGGGACGGCTTTCTTT	CASSQGSQGTAFF
TRBV4-2	TRBD1	TRBJ1-4	16	.	TGTGCCAGCAGCCAAGATCCGGGACAGGGAAATGAAAAACTGTTTTTT	CASSQDPGQGNEKLFF
TRBV7-2	.	TRBJ2-7	15	.	TGTGCCAGCAGCTTAGCGGCAGGGTCCTCCTACGAGCAGTACTTC	CASSLAAGSSYEQYF
TRBV7-9	.	TRBJ1-2	16	.	TGTGCCAGCACCGACACCAGGGGCCTGGTCGGCTATGGCTACACCTTC	CASTDTRGLVGYGYTF
TRBV11-2	TRBD1	TRBJ2-1	13	.	TGTGCCAGCAGCTCGACAGGGGACAATGAGCAGTTCTTC	CASSSTGDNEQFF
TRBV28	.	TRBJ1-6	16	few	TGTGCCAGCAGTCCACCGGACAGCGGATATAATTCACCCCTCCACTTT	CASSPPDSGYNSPLHF
TRBV7-2	.	TRBJ2-3	14	.	TGTGCCAGCAGCTTAGTCAGCGGATCAGATACGCAGTATTTT	CASSLVSGSDTQYF
TRBV10-1	TRBD1	TRBJ1-2	16	.	TGCGCCAGCAGTGAGTCGTTGTTTACAGGGGGCAGGGGCTACACCTTC	CASSESLFTGGRGYTF
TRBV28	.	TRBJ1-1	11	.	TGTGCCAGCCTTGGGCGTCCTGAAGCTTTCTTT	CASLGRPEAFF
TRBV10-3	TRBD2	TRBJ2-7	15	.	TGTGCCATCAGGAATCTAGCGGGAGAGGGCTACGAGCAGTACTTC	CAIRNLAGEGYEQYF
TRBV7-9	.	TRBJ1-1	15	few	TGTGCCAGCAGCTTAGATCCGGGTTCGAACACTGAAGCTTTCTTT	CASSLDPGSNTEAFF
TRBV7-2	TRBD1	TRBJ2-5	17	.	TGTGCCAGCAGCTTAGGGGATGACAGGGGGCGAAGGGAGACCCAGTACTTC	CASSLGDDRGRRETQYF
TRBV13	.	TRBJ2-4	15	.	TGTGCCAGCAGCTTATCTTGGACAGCTAAAAACATTCAGTACTTC	CASSLSWTAKNIQYF
TRBV19	TRBD1	TRBJ1-5	16	.	TGTGCCAGCGACAGGGGGCGGGGGTATAGCAATCAGCCCCAGCATTTT	CASDRGRGYSNQPQHF
TRBV19	TRBD1	TRBJ1-5	16	.	TGTGCCAGTAGATTAAGACGGGACAGAGAGAATCAGCCCCAGCATTTT	CASRLRRDRENQPQHF
TRBV18	.	TRBJ1-1	13	.	TGTGCCACCCAAGGGGGGGTGAACACTGAAGCTTTCTTT	CATQGGVNTEAFF
TRBV9	TRBD1	TRBJ2-1	17	.	TGTGCCAGCAGCGTAGGAGGGACAGCGGCCGCCTACAATGAGCAGTTCTTC	CASSVGGTAAAYNEQFF
TRBV7-8	TRBD1	TRBJ1-2	16	.	TGTGCCAGCAGCGGTCGAACAGGGGGAAGTTTCGGTGGCTACACCTTC	CASSGRTGGSFGGYTF
TRBV10-3	TRBD2	TRBJ2-7	16	.	TGTGCCAGCACACCCTCAATAGCGGGAGGGTCCTACGAGCAGTACTTC	CASTPSIAGGSYEQYF
TRBV7-6	TRBD2	TRBJ2-3	15	.	TGTGCCAGCAGCTTAGGAAGCGGGGCCACTGATACGCAGTATTTT	CASSLGSGATDTQYF
TRBV19	.	TRBJ1-6	15	.	TGTGCCAGTAGTCAAAACAGCCTCCGGCTTTCACCCCTCCACTTT	CASSQNSLRLSPLHF
TRBV7-9	.	TRBJ2-1	12	.	TGTGCCAGCAGCTTATCCGGGGGAGAGCAGTTCTTC	CASSLSGGEQFF
TRBV6-4	TRBD1	TRBJ1-2	13	.	TGTGCCAGCAGTAGACAGGGAGGAGGTGGCTACACCTTC	CASSRQGGGGYTF
TRBV4-2	TRBD1	TRBJ1-6	15	.	TGTGCCAGCAGTATGCTCAGGGGGCAGAATTCACCCCTCCACTTT	CASSMLRGQNSPLHF
TRBV6-1	.	TRBJ1-2	15	.	TGTGCCAGCAGTGAAGCGCTTCGGGGGTGGGAGGGCTACACCTTC	CASSEALRGWEGYTF
TRBV7-8	TRBD2	TRBJ2-1	15	.	TGTGCCAGCAGCCGAGGACTAGCGGGAGTCAATGAGCAGTTCTTC	CASSRGLAGVNEQFF
TRBV29-1	TRBD2	TRBJ2-1	16	.	TGCAGCGTTGAAACAGGACTAGCGGGCTCCTACAATGAGCAGTTCTTC	CSVETGLAGSYNEQFF
TRBV4-3	TRBD2	TRBJ2-7	17	once	TGCGCCAGCAGCCCCGGGACTAGCGGCGAACAACGAACGGAGCAGTACTTC	CASSPGTSGEQRTEQYF
TRBV6-5	TRBD1	TRBJ1-1	15	.	TGTGCCAGCAGAGGACAGGGGGCCTTGAACACTGAAGCTTTCTTT	CASRGQGALNTEAFF
TRBV3-1/TRBV3-2	TRBD1	TRBJ1-1	14	.	TGTGCCAGCAGCCAGGCAGGGGGCTACACTGAAGCTTTCTTT	CASSQAGGYTEAFF
TRBV27	.	TRBJ1-2	11	.	TGTGCCAGCGGCCGGGTCTATGGCTACACCTTC	CASGRVYGYTF
TRBV7-3	TRBD1	TRBJ2-2	19	.	TGTGCCAGCAGCTTAAAAGGGTCAGGGGGCGTATGGAACACCGGGGAGCTGTTTTTT	CASSLKGSGGVWNTGELFF
TRBV2	.	TRBJ1-2	15	.	TGTGCCAGCAGTGAGGGTAGCCCCCCCTACTATGGCTACACCTTC	CASSEGSPPYYGYTF
TRBV5-6	.	TRBJ1-5	14	.	TGTGCCAGCAGCCGACGGGACTACAATCAGCCCCAGCATTTT	CASSRRDYNQPQHF
TRBV3-1/TRBV3-2	.	TRBJ1-1	14	.	TGTGCCAGCAGTCCCGGGACAAGGAACACTGAAGCTTTCTTT	CASSPGTRNTEAFF
TRBV2	TRBD1	TRBJ1-5	14	.	TGTGCCAGCAGATCACAGGGGTTAGGACAGCCCCAGCATTTT	CASRSQGLGQPQHF
TRBV18	.	TRBJ2-3	14	.	TGTGCCAGCTCAACAGTTCTGAGCACAGATACGCAGTATTTT	CASSTVLSTDTQYF
TRBV6-2/TRBV6-3	.	TRBJ2-5	15	.	TGTGCCAGCAGTTACGGCGGGTTTGCCCAAGAGACCCAGTACTTC	CASSYGGFAQETQYF
TRBV2	.	TRBJ1-3	13	.	TGTGCCAGCAGATCTAGCTCTGGAAACACCATATATTTT	CASRSSSGNTIYF
TRBV4-3	TRBD1	TRBJ1-1	15	few	TGCGCCAGCAGCCGGGACAGGCAGTCAGACACTGAAGCTTTCTTT	CASSRDRQSDTEAFF
TRBV20-1	TRBD1	TRBJ2-7	13	.	TGCAGTGCTGGTGGGACAGGGAGCTACGAGCAGTACTTC	CSAGGTGSYEQYF
TRBV6-2/TRBV6-3	.	TRBJ2-7	12	few	TGTGCCAGCAGTTACCGACAGTACGAGCAGTACTTC	CASSYRQYEQYF
TRBV3-1/TRBV3-2	.	TRBJ1-2	14	.	TGTGCCAGCAGCGCCCAGGGCAGGGCGGTCGGCTACACCTTC	CASSAQGRAVGYTF
TRBV27	TRBD1	TRBJ1-4	15	.	TGTGCCAGCAGTACGGGACAGGGGACCAATGAAAAACTGTTTTTT	CASSTGQGTNEKLFF
TRBV6-5	.	TRBJ1-3	16	.	TGTGCCAGCAGTTACTCTCGGCAGGGCTCTGGAAACACCATATATTTT	CASSYSRQGSGNTIYF
TRBV4-3	.	TRBJ1-4	17	.	TGCGCCAGCAGCCAAGGGGCGACAGGAGCAACTAATGAAAAACTGTTTTTT	CASSQGATGATNEKLFF
TRBV24-1	.	TRBJ2-2	15	.	TGTGCCACCAGTAGGGACACTGGATGGACCGGGGAGCTGTTTTTT	CATSRDTGWTGELFF
TRBV29-1	.	TRBJ2-1	12	.	TGCAGCGTTGACGAAGCTTACAATGAGCAGTTCTTC	CSVDEAYNEQFF
TRBV5-1	.	TRBJ2-3	12	.	TGCGCCAGCAGCCCCGGGACAGATACGCAGTATTTT	CASSPGTDTQYF
TRBV28	.	TRBJ1-4	14	.	TGTGCCAGCAGCCCGCCGGACTCTTATGAAAAACTGTTTTTT	CASSPPDSYEKLFF
TRBV9	.	TRBJ2-1	15	.	TGTGCCAGCAGCGTATTTCAGGGGACATACAATGAGCAGTTCTTC	CASSVFQGTYNEQFF
TRBV9	.	TRBJ2-3	14	once	TGTGCCAGCAGCGTGGTCGGGGGCACAGATACGCAGTATTTT	CASSVVGGTDTQYF
TRBV7-2	TRBD1	TRBJ2-2	15	few	TGTGCCAGCAGCTCCAGACAGGGAAACACCGGGGAGCTGTTTTTT	CASSSRQGNTGELFF